What follows are 8 T cell receptor beta chains derived from one specimen sequenced in a study of T cell responses to AZD1222 COVID-19 vaccine (TCRdb year 2021). The time point label for this specimen denotes: baseline before first vaccination. The library was produced with the immunoSEQ multiplex PCR assay. This immuneACCESS table, as held by TCRdb, lists in-frame sequences with V and J called but not all clones. Of the missing ones, under half trace to an unresolved V gene in checked studies; the others have no known cause. The sample contains 87,000 or so clones, 85% to 90% of them found a single time. Approximately 3.7% of the sample rests with the top ten. Sequences were derived from peripheral blood, sampled on day 0 of AZD1222 vaccination. The receptor source for this set is an adult in good health.

The V and J genes are TRBV5-6 and TRBJ1-3, with no clear D. The CDR3 extends over 16 amino acids. With 3 bases removed from V and 0 bases from J, the gap between germline ends came to 13 bases. Germline V gene sequence: CDR1 SGHDT, CDR2 YYEEEE. The CDR3 DNA reads as TGTGCCAGCAGCTGGGGTCAATGGGGCTCTGGAAACACCATATATTTT. Protein: CASSWGQWGSGNTIYF. The variable domain in full, with the rest retrieved from reference TRBV5-6 and TRBJ1-3, is DAGVTQSPTHLIKTRGQQVTLRCSPKSGHDTVSWYQQALGQGPQFIFQYYEEEERQRGNFPDRFSGHQFPNYSSELNVNALLLGDSALYLCASSWGQWGSGNTIYFGEGSWLTVV.

The chain has TRBV7-9 and TRBJ1-5, with D unclear. The CDR3 has 13 amino acids. The germline gives CDR1 SEHNR, CDR2 FQNEAQ (reference sequence). The germline V and J ends were trimmed by 6 bases and 6 bases, with 12 bases remaining between them. The CDR3, as DNA: TGTGCCAGCAGTCTTCCCGGCGGTCAGCCCCAGCATTTT. Translating it yields CASSLPGGQPQHF.

This chain joins TRBV5-5 and TRBJ2-3, with D perhaps matching TRBD2 (7 bases). CDR1 and CDR2 (germline): SGHKS, YYEKEE (reference sequence). Trimming removed 3 bases at V and 4 bases at J, with 21 bases between. The CDR3 sequence is 17 residues long. The CDR3 reads CASSWGLAGAPPDTQYF. CDR3 in DNA: TGTGCCAGCAGCTGGGGATTGGCGGGGGCTCCCCCAGATACGCAGTATTTT. The full variable domain, rest sourced from reference TRBV5-5 and TRBJ2-3, is DAGVTQSPTHLIKTRGQQVTLRCSPISGHKSVSWYQQVLGQGPQFIFQYYEKEERGRGNFPDRFSARQFPNYSSELNVNALLLGDSALYLCASSWGLAGAPPDTQYFGPGTRLTVL.

The chain recombines TRBV13 with TRBJ1-2; D possibly corresponds to TRBD1 (5 bases). Trimming shortened V by 8 bases and J by 3 bases, and 10 bases separated the two germline ends. The CDR3 is 12 amino acids. Germline loops: CDR1 PRHDT, CDR2 FYEKMQ (reference sequence). In DNA form, the CDR3 reads TGTGCCAGCGGACGAGGGGACTATGGCTACACCTTC. As protein: CASGRGDYGYTF.

Here the CDR3 reads CASSSQGAHQETQYF. The DNA for the CDR3 is TGTGCCAGCAGCTCACAGGGAGCGCACCAAGAGACCCAGTACTTC. This chain joins TRBV11-2 and TRBJ2-5, with TRBD1 as a possible D gene (6 bases). Trimming pared 4 bases from V and 0 bases from J, leaving 12 bases between. The CDR3 covers 15 residues. Germline-derived CDR1 and CDR2 are SGHAT and FQNNGV.

The chain carries TRBV18 and TRBJ1-5; D gene uncertain. Germline CDR1 KGHSH, CDR2 LQKENI. The CDR3 spans 13 residues. Trimming pared 3 bases from V and 6 bases from J, leaving 9 bases between. This chain's CDR3 is CASSPLDGQPQHF. The CDR3 nucleotides are TGTGCCAGCTCACCGCTTGACGGTCAGCCCCAGCATTTT.

The J gene is TRBJ2-1, the V gene TRBV10-1, with D possibly being TRBD2 (6 bases). Deletions cut 4 bases from V and 6 bases from J, with 16 bases between. From germline, CDR1 is WNHNN and CDR2 SYGVQD (reference sequence). CDR3 length: 15 residues. For the CDR3, the DNA is TGCGCCAGCAGTGGAACCCTCGGGGGTCCCAATGAGCAGTTCTTC. Its protein is CASSGTLGGPNEQFF.

Only a few counts were recorded for this clone. The rearrangement joins TRBV2 to TRBJ2-7; 11 positions match TRBD1. The CDR3 is 14 residues long. V lost 7 bases, J lost 7 bases, and 9 bases stayed unmatched. Germline V gene sequence: CDR1 SNHLY, CDR2 FYNNEI. CDR3: CASKRTGGEGEQYF. DNA for the CDR3: TGTGCCAGCAAAAGGACAGGGGGCGAGGGGGAGCAGTACTTC.